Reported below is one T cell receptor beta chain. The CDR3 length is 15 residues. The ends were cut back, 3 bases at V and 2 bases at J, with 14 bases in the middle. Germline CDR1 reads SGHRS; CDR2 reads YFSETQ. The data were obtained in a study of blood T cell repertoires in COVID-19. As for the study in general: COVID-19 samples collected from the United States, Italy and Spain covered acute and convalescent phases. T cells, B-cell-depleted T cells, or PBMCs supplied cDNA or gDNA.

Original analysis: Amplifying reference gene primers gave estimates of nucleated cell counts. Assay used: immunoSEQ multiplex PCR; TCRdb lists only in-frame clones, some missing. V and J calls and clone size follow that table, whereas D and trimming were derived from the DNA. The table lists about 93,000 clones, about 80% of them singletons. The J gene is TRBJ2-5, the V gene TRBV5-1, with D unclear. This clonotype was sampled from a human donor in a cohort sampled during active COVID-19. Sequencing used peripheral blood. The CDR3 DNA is TGCGCCAGCAGCTCGTTCGTTTCGGGTCAAGAGACCCAGTACTTC. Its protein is CASSSFVSGQETQYF.